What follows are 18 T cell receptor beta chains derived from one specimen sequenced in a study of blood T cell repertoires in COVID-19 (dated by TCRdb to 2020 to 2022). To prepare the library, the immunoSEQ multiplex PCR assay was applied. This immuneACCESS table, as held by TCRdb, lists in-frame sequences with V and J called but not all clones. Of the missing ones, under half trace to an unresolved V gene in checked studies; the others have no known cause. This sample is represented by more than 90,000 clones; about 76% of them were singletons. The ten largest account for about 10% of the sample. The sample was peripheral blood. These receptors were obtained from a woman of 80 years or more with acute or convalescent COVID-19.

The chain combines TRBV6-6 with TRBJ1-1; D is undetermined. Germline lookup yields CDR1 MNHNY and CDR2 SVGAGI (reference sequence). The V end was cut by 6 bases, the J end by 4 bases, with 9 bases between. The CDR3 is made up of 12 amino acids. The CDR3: CASSLSSTEAFF. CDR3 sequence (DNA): TGTGCCAGCAGCCTGAGTAGCACTGAAGCTTTCTTT.

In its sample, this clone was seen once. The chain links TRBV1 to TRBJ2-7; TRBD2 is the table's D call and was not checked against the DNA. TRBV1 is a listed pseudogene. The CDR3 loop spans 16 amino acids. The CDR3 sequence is CTSSQEGLRFTYEQYF. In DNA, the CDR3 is TGCACCAGCAGCCAAGAGGGACTTCGGTTCACCTACGAGCAGTACTTC.

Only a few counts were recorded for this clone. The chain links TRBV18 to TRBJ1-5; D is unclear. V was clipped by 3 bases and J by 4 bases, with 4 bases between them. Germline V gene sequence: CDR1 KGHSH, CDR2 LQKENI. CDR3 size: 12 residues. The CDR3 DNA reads TGTGCCAGCTCACCCTATAATCAGCCCCAGCATTTT. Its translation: CASSPYNQPQHF.

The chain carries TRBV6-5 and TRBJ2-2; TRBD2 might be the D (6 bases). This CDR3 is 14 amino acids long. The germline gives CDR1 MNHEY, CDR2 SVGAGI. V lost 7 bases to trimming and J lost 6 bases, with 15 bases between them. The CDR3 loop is CASTLNGRAGELFF. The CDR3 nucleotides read TGTGCCAGCACATTAAACGGGAGAGCCGGGGAGCTGTTTTTT.

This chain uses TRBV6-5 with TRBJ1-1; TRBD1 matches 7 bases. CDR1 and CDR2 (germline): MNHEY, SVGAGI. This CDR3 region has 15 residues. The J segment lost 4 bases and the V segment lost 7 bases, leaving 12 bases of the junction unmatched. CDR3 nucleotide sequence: TGTGCCAGCAACAGGGTTGCAGGGGGAGGCACTGAAGCTTTCTTT. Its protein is CASNRVAGGGTEAFF.

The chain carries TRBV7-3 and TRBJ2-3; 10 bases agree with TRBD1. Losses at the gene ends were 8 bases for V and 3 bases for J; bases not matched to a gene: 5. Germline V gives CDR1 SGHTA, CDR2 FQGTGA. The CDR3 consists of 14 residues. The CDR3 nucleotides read TGTGCCAGCCGGACAGGGGGTAGTACAGATACGCAGTATTTT. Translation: CASRTGGSTDTQYF.

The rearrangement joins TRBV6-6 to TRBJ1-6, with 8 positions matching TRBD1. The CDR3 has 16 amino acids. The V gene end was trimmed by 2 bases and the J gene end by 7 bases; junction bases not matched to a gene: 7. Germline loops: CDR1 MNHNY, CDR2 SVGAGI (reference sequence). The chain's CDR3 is CASSYPGQGFNSPLHF. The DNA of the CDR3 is TGTGCCAGCAGTTACCCCGGACAGGGCTTCAATTCACCCCTCCACTTT.

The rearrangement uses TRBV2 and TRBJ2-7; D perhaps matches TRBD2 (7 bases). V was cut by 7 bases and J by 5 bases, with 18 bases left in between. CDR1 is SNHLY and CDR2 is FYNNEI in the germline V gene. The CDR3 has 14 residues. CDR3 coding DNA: TGTGCCAGCACCACCCTCCGGGGGGCCCACGAGCAGTACTTC. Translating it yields CASTTLRGAHEQYF.

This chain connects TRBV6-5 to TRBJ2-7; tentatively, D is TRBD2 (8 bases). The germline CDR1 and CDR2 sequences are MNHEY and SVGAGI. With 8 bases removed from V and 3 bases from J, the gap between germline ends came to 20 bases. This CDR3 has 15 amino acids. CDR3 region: CASSGGGQLYYEQYF. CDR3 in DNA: TGTGCCAGCTCGGGGGGGGGACAGCTATACTACGAGCAGTACTTC.

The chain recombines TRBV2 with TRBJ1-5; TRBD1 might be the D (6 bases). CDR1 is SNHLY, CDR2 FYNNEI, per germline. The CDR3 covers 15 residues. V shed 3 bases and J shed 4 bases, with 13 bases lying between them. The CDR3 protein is CASSEEMTGNQPQHF. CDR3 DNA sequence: TGTGCCAGCAGTGAGGAAATGACAGGAAATCAGCCCCAGCATTTT.

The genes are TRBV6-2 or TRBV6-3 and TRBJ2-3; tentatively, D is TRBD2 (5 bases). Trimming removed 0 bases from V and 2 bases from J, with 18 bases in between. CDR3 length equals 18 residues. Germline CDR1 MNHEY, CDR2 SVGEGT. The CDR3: CASSYSRSLGLNTDTQYF. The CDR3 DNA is TGTGCCAGCAGTTACTCGAGATCCCTCGGACTTAACACAGATACGCAGTATTTT.

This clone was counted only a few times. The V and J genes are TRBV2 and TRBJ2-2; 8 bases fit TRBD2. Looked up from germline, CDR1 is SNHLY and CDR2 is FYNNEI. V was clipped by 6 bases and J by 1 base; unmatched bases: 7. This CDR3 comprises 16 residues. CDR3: CASSGGVLGNTGELFF. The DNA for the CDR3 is TGTGCCAGCAGCGGGGGGGTCCTGGGGAACACCGGGGAGCTGTTTTTT.

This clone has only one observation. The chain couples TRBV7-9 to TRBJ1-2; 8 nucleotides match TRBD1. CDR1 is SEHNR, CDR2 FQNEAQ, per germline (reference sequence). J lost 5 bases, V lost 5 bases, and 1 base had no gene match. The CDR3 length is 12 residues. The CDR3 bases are TGTGCCAGCAGCCGGGACAGGTATGGCTACACCTTC. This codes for CASSRDRYGYTF.

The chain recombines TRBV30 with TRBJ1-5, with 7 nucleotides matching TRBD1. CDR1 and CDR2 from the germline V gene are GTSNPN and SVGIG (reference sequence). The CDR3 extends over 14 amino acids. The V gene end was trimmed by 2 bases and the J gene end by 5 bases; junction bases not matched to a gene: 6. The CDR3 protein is CAWSPGQPYQPQHF. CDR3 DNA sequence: TGTGCCTGGAGTCCGGGACAGCCCTATCAGCCCCAGCATTTT. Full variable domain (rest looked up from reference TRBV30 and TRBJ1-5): SQTIHQWPATLVQPVGSPLSLECTVEGTSNPNLYWYRQAAGRGLQLLFYSVGIGQISSEVPQNLSASRPQDRQFILSSKKLLLSDSGFYLCAWSPGQPYQPQHFGDGTRLSIL.

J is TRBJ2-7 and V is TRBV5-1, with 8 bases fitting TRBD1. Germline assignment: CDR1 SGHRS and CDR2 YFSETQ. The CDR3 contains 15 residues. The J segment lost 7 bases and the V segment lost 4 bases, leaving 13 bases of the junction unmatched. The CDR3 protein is CASSPGQGALWEQYF. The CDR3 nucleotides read TGCGCCAGCAGCCCAGGACAGGGAGCCCTTTGGGAGCAGTACTTC.

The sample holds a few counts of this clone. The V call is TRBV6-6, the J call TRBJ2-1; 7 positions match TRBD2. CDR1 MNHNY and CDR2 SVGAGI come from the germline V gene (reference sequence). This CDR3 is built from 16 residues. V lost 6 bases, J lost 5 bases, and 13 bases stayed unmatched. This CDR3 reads CASRSIPGSGNNEQFF. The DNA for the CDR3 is TGTGCCAGCAGATCTATTCCCGGGAGCGGGAACAATGAGCAGTTCTTC.

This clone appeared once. This chain's CDR3 is CASSLAFGGSGGNEQFF. DNA for the CDR3: TGTGCCAGCAGCTTAGCCTTCGGCGGTAGCGGGGGAAATGAGCAGTTCTTC. The chain carries TRBV7-2 and TRBJ2-1; 9 bases agree with TRBD2. The CDR3 is 17 amino acids. Trimming cost V 0 bases and J 7 bases; bases outside gene matches: 10. Germline lookup yields CDR1 SGHTA and CDR2 FQGNSA. Combining the CDR3 with reference TRBV7-2 and TRBJ2-1 gives the whole variable domain GAGVSQSPSNKVTEKGKDVELRCDPISGHTALYWYRQSLGQGLEFLIYFQGNSAPDKSGLPSDRFSAERTGGSVSTLTIQRTQQEDSAVYLCASSLAFGGSGGNEQFFGPGTRLTVL.

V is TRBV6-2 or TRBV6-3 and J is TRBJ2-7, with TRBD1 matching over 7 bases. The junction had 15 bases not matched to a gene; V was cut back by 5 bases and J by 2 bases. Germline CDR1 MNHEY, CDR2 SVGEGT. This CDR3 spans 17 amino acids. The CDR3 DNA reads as TGTGCCAGCAGTGTTCCCTTACAGGGGTTTAAGACCTACGAGCAGTACTTC. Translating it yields CASSVPLQGFKTYEQYF.